These 3 T cell receptor beta chains were all obtained from the same sample, sequenced in a study of OX40 agonist ivuxolimab in advanced cancers. Only in-frame clones appear in the TCRdb table, and some are missing; sequencing was by immunoSEQ multiplex PCR. Of tens of thousands of clones listed, 90% to 95% are singletons. The sample consisted of CD4+ or CD8+ T cells sorted from blood, taken in a trial of the OX40 agonist ivuxolimab. Receptors originate from an adult with an advanced solid tumor such as melanoma, head and neck, liver or kidney cancer.

The CDR3 coding sequence is TGTGCCAGCAGTTTCCGACAGGGGAACACTGAAGCTTTCTTT. Its protein product is CASSFRQGNTEAFF. The J gene is TRBJ1-1, the V gene TRBV27, with 7 nucleotides matching TRBD1. The germline V gene has CDR1 MNHEY and CDR2 SMNVEV (reference sequence). There are 14 residues in the CDR3. The junction had 2 bases not matched to a gene; V was cut back by 3 bases and J by 1 base.

The gene calls are TRBV4-3 and TRBJ2-6, with TRBD1 matching over 7 bases. CDR1 is LGHNA and CDR2 is YSLEER in the germline V gene. Germline trimming cut 0 bases from V and 1 base from J; bases unmatched to any gene: 12. This CDR3 spans 20 amino acids. The CDR3 is CASSQDWTGTDVSGANVLTF. The CDR3 nucleotides are TGCGCCAGCAGCCAAGATTGGACCGGGACAGACGTTTCTGGGGCCAACGTCCTGACTTTC.

Comment on this clone: Other DNA sequences in the sample encode the same CDR3. The V and J genes are TRBV27 and TRBJ2-7; TRBD1 aligns across 11 bases. The CDR3 consists of 15 residues. Per germline, CDR1 MNHEY and CDR2 SMNVEV (reference sequence). Losses at the gene ends were 6 bases for V and 2 bases for J; bases not matched to a gene: 6. The CDR3, as DNA: TGTGCCAGCAGCCTAGGGACAGGGGGTCCCTACGAGCAGTACTTC. It encodes CASSLGTGGPYEQYF.